What follows describes a single T cell receptor beta chain. The V and J ends lost 5 bases and 1 base respectively, with 9 bases between them. Looked up from germline, CDR1 is MNHNY and CDR2 is SVGAGI (reference sequence). The CDR3 covers 13 residues. The data originate from a study of blood T cell repertoires in COVID-19. The wider study: Acute and convalescent COVID-19 samples came from the United States, Italy and Spain. T cells, B-cell-depleted T cells, or PBMCs provided the cDNA or gDNA that served as material.

Authors' data handling: By means of reference gene primer amplification, nucleated cell counts were estimated. Data came from immunoSEQ multiplex PCR; TCRdb stores just in-frame clones and leaves some out. From that table come the V and J calls and clone size; the DNA was used to work out D and trimming. The data contain 250,000 to 400,000 clones, around 86% of them singletons. Sequences were obtained from peripheral blood. V is TRBV6-6 and J is TRBJ2-7, with TRBD1 as a possible D gene (5 bases). This clonotype was sampled from a man in his forties or fifties with active or convalescent COVID-19. The CDR3 sequence: CASSRRQSYEQYF. In nucleotides, the CDR3 is TGTGCCAGCAGTAGAAGACAGTCCTACGAGCAGTACTTC.